What follows is one T cell receptor (beta chain) and its context. This sample is part of a study of blood T cell repertoires in COVID-19. Study details: Both acute and convalescent COVID-19 samples were obtained from the United States, Italy and Spain.

Per the study methods: The authors estimated nucleated cell counts from reference gene primer amplification. Some clones are missing from TCRdb's copy, which holds only in-frame ones; the method was immunoSEQ multiplex PCR. V and J calls and clone size are as listed in that table; D and trimming were resolved from the DNA. This sample carries hundreds of thousands of clones, about 80% of them seen once, and the ten largest clones take about 9.1%. This TCR was sampled from a human donor in a cohort sampled during active COVID-19. Sequenced input: peripheral blood.

As DNA, the CDR3 is TGCGCCAGCAGCTTGGTTCAGCGGGGGGGTACAGATACGCAGTATTTT. As protein: CASSLVQRGGTDTQYF. The chain combines TRBV5-1 with TRBJ2-3; TRBD2 agrees at 10 bases. The CDR3 consists of 16 residues. From germline, CDR1 is SGHRS and CDR2 YFSETQ. Trimming at V came to 0 bases and at J to 3 bases, leaving 4 bases not matched to a gene.